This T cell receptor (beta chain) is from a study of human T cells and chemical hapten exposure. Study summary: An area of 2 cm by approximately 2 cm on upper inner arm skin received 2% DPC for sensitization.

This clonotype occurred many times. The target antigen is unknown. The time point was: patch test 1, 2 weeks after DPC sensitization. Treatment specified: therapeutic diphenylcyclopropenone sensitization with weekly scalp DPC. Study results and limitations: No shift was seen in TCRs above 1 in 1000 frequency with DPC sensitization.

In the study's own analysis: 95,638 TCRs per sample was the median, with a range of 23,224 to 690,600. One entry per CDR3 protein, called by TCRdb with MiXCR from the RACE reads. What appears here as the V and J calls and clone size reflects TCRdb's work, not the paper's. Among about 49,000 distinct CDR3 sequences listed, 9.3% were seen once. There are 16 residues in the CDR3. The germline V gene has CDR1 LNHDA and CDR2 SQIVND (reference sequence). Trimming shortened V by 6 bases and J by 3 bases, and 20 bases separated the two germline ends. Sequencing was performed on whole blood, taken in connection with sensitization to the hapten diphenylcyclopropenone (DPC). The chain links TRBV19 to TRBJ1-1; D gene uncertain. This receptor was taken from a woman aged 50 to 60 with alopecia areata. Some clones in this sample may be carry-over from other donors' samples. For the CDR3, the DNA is TGTGCCAGTAGGTCCGCGGCAGGATTTGGGGACACTGAAGCTTTCTTT. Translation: CASRSAAGFGDTEAFF.